This is a list of T cell receptor beta chains from one sample in a study of blood T cell repertoires in COVID-19. Clones were read by immunoSEQ multiplex PCR, and TCRdb kept only the in-frame ones, dropping some. The table shows tens of thousands of clones, with just over 85% occurring only once. What was sequenced was peripheral blood. These TCRs come from an elderly man with active COVID-19. Each CDR3 is given with its conserved first and last residue. D genes are given only for firm matches. Clone size is given for some rows only: seen once, a few or many times, or a class if the clone is expanded.

TRBV19,TRBJ1-5,TRBD1,NA,CASREDRGTYSNQPQHF,TGTGCCAGTAGGGAAGACAGGGGGACTTATAGCAATCAGCCCCAGCATTTT
TRBV6-5,TRBJ2-7,TRBD1,NA,CASSIRQGTDEQYF,TGTGCCAGCAGTATCCGACAGGGGACGGACGAGCAGTACTTC
TRBV19,TRBJ2-5,NA,NA,CASSMTSTSRETQYF,TGTGCCAGTAGTATGACCTCTACTAGTAGAGAGACCCAGTACTTC
TRBV7-9,TRBJ2-5,TRBD1,NA,CASSLAGGWQGARETQYF,TGTGCCAGCAGCTTAGCTGGTGGTTGGCAGGGGGCAAGAGAGACCCAGTACTTC
TRBV4-3,TRBJ2-3,TRBD2,NA,CASSQDSGREDTQYF,TGCGCCAGCAGCCAAGATAGCGGGAGGGAGGATACGCAGTATTTT
TRBV28,TRBJ1-3,NA,NA,CASSFAGSNGNTIYF,TGTGCCAGCAGTTTTGCAGGGTCGAACGGAAACACCATATATTTT
TRBV4-3,TRBJ2-7,TRBD2,NA,CASSQGAGGRYEQYF,TGCGCCAGCAGCCAAGGGGCGGGAGGACGTTACGAGCAGTACTTC
TRBV24-1,TRBJ2-5,NA,few,CATSDPLGADQETQYF,TGTGCCACCAGTGATCCCCTCGGTGCGGACCAAGAGACCCAGTACTTC
TRBV18,TRBJ2-7,TRBD1,NA,CASSLGQGAYEQYF,TGTGCCAGCTCTCTGGGACAGGGGGCCTACGAGCAGTACTTC
TRBV2,TRBJ2-1,NA,NA,CARQQGHNEQFF,TGTGCCAGACAACAGGGTCACAATGAGCAGTTCTTC
TRBV19,TRBJ2-7,TRBD1,NA,CASSPRGTGGYEQYF,TGTGCCAGTAGTCCCCGGGGGACAGGGGGCTACGAGCAGTACTTC
TRBV5-6,TRBJ1-1,NA,NA,CASSSGLLVSTEAFF,TGTGCCAGCAGTTCGGGACTTTTAGTTTCCACTGAAGCTTTCTTT